This T cell receptor (beta chain) was captured by sequencing in a study of blood T cell repertoires in COVID-19. Measured with immunoSEQ multiplex PCR; TCRdb has only the in-frame clones, and not every one. The sample has roughly 280,000 clones, 75% to 90% seen once. The sequencing input was peripheral blood. This TCR was sampled from a woman aged 45-65 years who had recovered from COVID-19.

CDR3 sequence (DNA): TGTGCCAGCAGCTTAGAAAGGGGGGGATCTGAAGCTTTCTTT. Translated, it gives CASSLERGGSEAFF. The chain uses TRBV11-2 and TRBJ1-1; a weak D match, TRBD1 (6 bases). Germline CDR1 SGHAT, CDR2 FQNNGV. V lost 0 bases and J lost 6, with 11 bases in between. CDR3 length: 14 residues.